The clone carrying this T cell receptor (beta chain) was seen only a few times. The CDR3 has 12 amino acids. The V gene lost 7 bases and the J gene lost 1 base, with 6 bases spanning the gap. Germline values: CDR1 KGHDR, CDR2 SFDVKD. The data belong to a study of identical twins. TCRdb used MiXCR to reprocess the 5' RACE reads, holding one entry per CDR3 protein. The table shows 350,000 to 600,000 distinct CDR3 sequences, with approximately 15% occurring only once. These data were also reused for a study on yellow fever vaccine responses in identical twins.

The sample comprised CD4+ T cells sorted from blood. This receptor was identified in a woman between 18 and 29 years old in good health. This chain connects TRBV24-1 to TRBJ1-1; D call uncertain. CDR3 protein: CATRDQNTEAFF. The CDR3 bases are TGTGCCACCAGGGACCAGAACACTGAAGCTTTCTTT.